These 17 T cell receptor beta chains came from one sample sequenced in a study of monozygotic twins with inflammatory bowel disease. Following a re-call of the 5' RACE reads, TCRdb has one entry per CDR3 protein and lacks DNA. This specimen shows about 330,000 distinct CDR3 sequences; the ten leading clones hold under 2.5%. Sequencing was carried out using blood. These receptors were collected from a human donor with ulcerative colitis or Crohn's disease, or a healthy co-twin of an affected twin (not recorded which).

CDR3 sequence reads: CAISGEGREQYF. V is TRBV10-3 and J is TRBJ2-7; TCRdb's D call, TRBD1, is unchecked because there is no DNA. The CDR3 is 12 residues long. The germline CDR1 and CDR2 sequences are ENHRY and SYGVKD.

The V call is TRBV3-1, the J call TRBJ2-2. This CDR3 region has 15 residues. CDR1 LGHDT and CDR2 YNNKEL come from the germline V gene (reference sequence). The CDR3 reads CASSLRIDNTGELFF.

J is TRBJ1-2 and V is TRBV7-6; absent DNA, TCRdb's TRBD1 call cannot be checked. Germline CDR1 and CDR2: SGHVS and FNYEAQ. CDR3 length: 16 residues. CDR3 sequence reads: CASSPGQGPSNYGYTF. The full variable domain, its missing parts supplied by reference TRBV7-6 and TRBJ1-2, is GAGVSQSPRYKVTKRGQDVALRCDPISGHVSLYWYRQALGQGPEFLTYFNYEAQQDKSGLPNDRFSAERPEGSISTLTIQRTEQRDSAMYRCASSPGQGPSNYGYTFGSGTRLTVV.

This rearrangement joins TRBV20-1 to TRBJ1-1. Germline V gives CDR1 DFQATT, CDR2 SNEGSKA (reference sequence). The CDR3 sequence is 17 residues long. CDR3 sequence: CSARDVTQVNMNTEAFF.

The rearrangement uses TRBV20-1 and TRBJ2-1; lacking DNA, the TRBD2 call made by TCRdb goes unchecked. CDR3 length: 15 residues. Germline values: CDR1 DFQATT, CDR2 SNEGSKA (reference sequence). The CDR3 is CSARPGLAGGNEQFF.

The gene calls are TRBV7-2 and TRBJ1-1; there is no DNA to check the TCRdb D call of TRBD1. CDR1 and CDR2 from the germline V gene are SGHTA and FQGNSA. The length of the CDR3 is 13 residues. CDR3 sequence reads: CASSRGQNTEAFF. Using reference TRBV7-2 and TRBJ1-1 for the parts outside the CDR3, the full variable domain is GAGVSQSPSNKVTEKGKDVELRCDPISGHTALYWYRQSLGQGLEFLIYFQGNSAPDKSGLPSDRFSAERTGGSVSTLTIQRTQQEDSAVYLCASSRGQNTEAFFGQGTRLTVV.

V and J are TRBV6-2 or TRBV6-3 and TRBJ2-1; the TCRdb call, TRBD2, lacks DNA for checking. This CDR3 contains 14 residues. Germline-derived CDR1 and CDR2 are MNHEY and SVGEGT. The CDR3 loop reads CASSYFSGGNEQFF.

This chain joins TRBV28 and TRBJ1-4; lacking DNA, the TRBD1 call made by TCRdb goes unchecked. Per the germline V gene, CDR1 is MDHEN and CDR2 is SYDVKM. This CDR3 has 12 residues. The CDR3 spells CASLQGHEKLFF. Combining the CDR3 with reference TRBV28 and TRBJ1-4 gives the whole variable domain DVKVTQSSRYLVKRTGEKVFLECVQDMDHENMFWYRQDPGLGLRLIYFSYDVKMKEKGDIPEGYSVSREKKERFSLILESASTNQTSMYLCASLQGHEKLFFGSGTQLSVL.

The chain links TRBV7-8 to TRBJ2-1; the D gene TCRdb calls, TRBD2, cannot be checked with no DNA. The CDR3 extends over 14 amino acids. Germline-derived CDR1 and CDR2 are SGHVS and FQNEAQ. CDR3 region: CASSLWRLGNEQFF.

The chain recombines TRBV28 with TRBJ2-6; TCRdb picks TRBD1, but there is no DNA to check that call. CDR3 length: 16 residues. The germline gives CDR1 MDHEN, CDR2 SYDVKM. The CDR3 spells CASREYTGTGANVLTF.

The rearrangement links TRBV6-2 or TRBV6-3 to TRBJ2-5; TCRdb returns TRBD2, unconfirmable since there is no DNA. The CDR3 loop spans 14 amino acids. In germline, CDR1 is MNHEY, CDR2 SVGEGT. Here the CDR3 reads CASSPRLAGGTQYF.

V usage is TRBV28 and J usage is TRBJ1-2; TCRdb reports TRBD1, a call that lacks DNA to check it against. This CDR3 is built from 13 residues. Germline V gene lookup returns CDR1 MDHEN and CDR2 SYDVKM. CDR3 residues: CASTTPGHLGYTF.

The rearrangement uses TRBV25-1 and TRBJ1-6. Germline loops: CDR1 MGHDK, CDR2 SYGVNS. This CDR3 has 14 amino acids. CDR3 loop: CASSDNSRYSPLHF.

The genes are TRBV5-1 and TRBJ1-1; with no DNA, the TCRdb D assignment of TRBD1 cannot be verified. The CDR3 length is 15 residues. CDR1 is SGHRS and CDR2 is YFSETQ in the germline V gene. CDR3 protein: CASSLATTGNTEAFF.

The CDR3: CASSLAGGGTDTQYF. The J gene is TRBJ2-3, the V gene TRBV28; as DNA is missing, the TRBD2 call by TCRdb cannot be tested. The CDR3 sequence is 15 residues long. Germline CDR1 reads MDHEN; CDR2 reads SYDVKM.

V and J are TRBV20-1 and TRBJ2-7; TCRdb selects TRBD1, and the lack of DNA leaves this call unchecked. The CDR3 sequence is 11 residues long. CDR1 is DFQATT, CDR2 SNEGSKA, per germline (reference sequence). The chain's CDR3 is CSAPGMYEQYF.

The chain has TRBV25-1 and TRBJ2-5. The CDR3 totals 14 residues. CDR1 is MGHDK, CDR2 SYGVNS, per germline. CDR3 region: CASSESRYQETQYF.